The T cell receptor beta chain under discussion was sequenced for a study of a mutant IDH1 vaccine in newly diagnosed glioma. A word on this clone: What it binds is not known.

Noted time point: week 5, during vaccination. In the vaccine, a single dose held 300 ug of the mutant IDH1 20-mer peptide, along with topical imiquimod. With 2 bases removed from V and 4 bases from J, the gap between germline ends came to 3 bases. The length of the CDR3 is 11 residues. From germline, CDR1 is MNHEY and CDR2 SVGAGI. Sequencing was performed with immunoSEQ multiplex PCR; in TCRdb, only in-frame clones are kept and a portion is missing. The data contain 50,000 to 55,000 clones, over 75% of them singletons. Sequencing was performed on PBMCs, taken from a glioma patient whose treatment included an IDH1 peptide vaccine. The receptor's source is a man aged 45-65 years with glioma. The chain joins TRBV6-5 to TRBJ2-7; no firm D call. The CDR3, as DNA: TGTGCCAGCAGTTACGAATACGAGCAGTACTTC. Translation: CASSYEYEQYF.